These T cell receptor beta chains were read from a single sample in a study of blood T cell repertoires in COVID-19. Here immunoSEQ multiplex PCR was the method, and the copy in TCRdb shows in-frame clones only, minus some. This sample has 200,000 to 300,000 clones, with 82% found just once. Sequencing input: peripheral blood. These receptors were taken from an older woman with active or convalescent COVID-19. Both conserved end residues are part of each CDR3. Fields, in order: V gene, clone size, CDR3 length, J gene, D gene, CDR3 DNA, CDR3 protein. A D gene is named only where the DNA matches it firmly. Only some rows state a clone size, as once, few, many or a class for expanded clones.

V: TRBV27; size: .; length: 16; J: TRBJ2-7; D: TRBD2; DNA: TGTGCCAGCAGTTCCCTTGGCGCGGGGGGCCCCTACGAGCAGTACTTC; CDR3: CASSSLGAGGPYEQYF
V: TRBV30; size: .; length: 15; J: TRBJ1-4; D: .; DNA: TGTGCCTGGAGTGTCGGTTCGAGTGGAGGTGAAAAACTGTTTTTT; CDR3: CAWSVGSSGGEKLFF
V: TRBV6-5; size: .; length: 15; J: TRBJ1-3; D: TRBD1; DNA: TGTGCCAGCAGTAGAGGACAGGATGCTGGAAACACCATATATTTT; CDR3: CASSRGQDAGNTIYF
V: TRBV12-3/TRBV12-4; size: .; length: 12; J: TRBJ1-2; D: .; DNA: TGTGCCAGCACCCTCGGCGGGGGAGGCTACACCTTC; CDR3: CASTLGGGGYTF
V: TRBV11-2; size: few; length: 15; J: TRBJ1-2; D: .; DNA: TGTGCCAGCAGCCTCGCAAGCGGCGGGTCCTATGGCTACACCTTC; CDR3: CASSLASGGSYGYTF
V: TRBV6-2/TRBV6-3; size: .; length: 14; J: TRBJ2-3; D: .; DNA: TGTGCCAGCAGTTCAAACAGGCTCACAGATACGCAGTATTTT; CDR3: CASSSNRLTDTQYF
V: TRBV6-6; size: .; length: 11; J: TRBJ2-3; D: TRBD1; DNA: TGTGCCAGCAGCCAGAGGGGGCCGCAGTATTTT; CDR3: CASSQRGPQYF
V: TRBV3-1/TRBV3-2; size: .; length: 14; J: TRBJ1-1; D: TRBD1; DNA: TGTGCCAGCAGCCCCACAGGGGTGAACACTGAAGCTTTCTTT; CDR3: CASSPTGVNTEAFF
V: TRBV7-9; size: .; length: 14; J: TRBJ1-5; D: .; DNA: TGTGCCAGCAGTGACCGACAGAGCAATCAGCCCCAGCATTTT; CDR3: CASSDRQSNQPQHF
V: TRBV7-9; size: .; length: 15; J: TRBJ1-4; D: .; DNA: TGTGCCAGCAGCTTCGGGCAGGGGATGGATGAAAAACTGTTTTTT; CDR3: CASSFGQGMDEKLFF
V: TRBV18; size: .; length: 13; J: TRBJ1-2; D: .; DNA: TGTGCCAGCTCACTGGAGGGTTCCTATGGCTACACCTTC; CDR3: CASSLEGSYGYTF
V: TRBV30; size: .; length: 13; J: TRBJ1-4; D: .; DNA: TGTGCCTGGAAGGCAGGGCCTAATGAAAAACTGTTTTTT; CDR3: CAWKAGPNEKLFF
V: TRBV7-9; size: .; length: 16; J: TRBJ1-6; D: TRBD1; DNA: TGTGCCAGCAGCTTAGCGCTTTCAACAGGGGGTTCACCCCTCCACTTT; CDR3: CASSLALSTGGSPLHF
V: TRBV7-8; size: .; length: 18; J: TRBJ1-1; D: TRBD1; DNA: TGTGCCAGCAGCTTACCAATCCGGGACAGGGGGCGAAGGACTGAAGCTTTCTTT; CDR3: CASSLPIRDRGRRTEAFF
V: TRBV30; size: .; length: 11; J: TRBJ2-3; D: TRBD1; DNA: TGTGCCTGGAGTCAGACAGGGGCACAGTATTTT; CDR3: CAWSQTGAQYF
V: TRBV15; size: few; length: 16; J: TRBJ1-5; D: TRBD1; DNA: TGTGCCACCAGCAGAGATTTAGGGGGCGCGGGTCAGCCCCAGCATTTT; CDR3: CATSRDLGGAGQPQHF
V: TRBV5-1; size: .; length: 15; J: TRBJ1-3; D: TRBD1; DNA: TGCGCCAGCAGCTTGGAGGGGGCGACGGGAAACACCATATATTTT; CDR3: CASSLEGATGNTIYF
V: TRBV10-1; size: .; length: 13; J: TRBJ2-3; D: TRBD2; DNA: TGCGCCAGCAACGGGGGGGCCGGTGATACGCAGTATTTT; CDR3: CASNGGAGDTQYF
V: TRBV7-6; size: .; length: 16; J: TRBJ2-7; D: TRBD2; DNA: TGTGCCAGCAGCAACTTACTAGCGGGGGGTAAATACGAGCAGTACTTC; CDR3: CASSNLLAGGKYEQYF
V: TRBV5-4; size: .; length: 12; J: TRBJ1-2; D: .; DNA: TGTGCCAGCAGCTCCCGCGGCGATGGCTACACCTTC; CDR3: CASSSRGDGYTF
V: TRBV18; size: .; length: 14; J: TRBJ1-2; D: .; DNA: TGTGCCAGCTCCCCCCCGCAGGGGAACTATGGCTACACCTTC; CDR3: CASSPPQGNYGYTF
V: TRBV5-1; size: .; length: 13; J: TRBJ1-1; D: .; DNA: TGCGCCAGCAGCTTGGGCAGTCGAACTGAAGCTTTCTTT; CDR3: CASSLGSRTEAFF